Presented here are 25 T cell receptor beta chains from one specimen sequenced in a study of shared clonotypes between healthy human individuals. Only CD45RO-negative cells positively selected for CCR7 counted as naive CD8 cells, so terminally differentiated effector memory CD45RA+ cells were excluded. Produced via immunoSEQ multiplex PCR; TCRdb's table is partial and in-frame only. The sample holds more than 2 million clones; roughly 93% are singletons and the top ten take about 1.6%. Sequenced material: naive CD8+ T cells from PBMCs. The receptor source for this set is a man between 18 and 29 years old in good health. Some clones in this sample may be carry-over from other donors' samples.

The rearrangement links TRBV4-1 to TRBJ2-1, with D possibly being TRBD2 (6 bases). V lost 4 bases and J lost 4, with 11 bases in between. Germline V gives CDR1 MGHRA, CDR2 YSYEKL. This CDR3 spans 14 amino acids. The chain's CDR3 is CASSPTAGYNEQFF. The CDR3 coding sequence is TGCGCCAGCAGCCCCACTGCGGGGTACAATGAGCAGTTCTTC.

The chain recombines TRBV7-2 with TRBJ2-7; D is tentatively TRBD1 or TRBD2 (5 bases each). The germline CDR1 and CDR2 sequences are SGHTA and FQGNSA. V was cut by 2 bases and J by 2 bases, with 10 bases left in between. CDR3 length equals 14 residues. The CDR3 nucleotides read TGTGCCAGCAGCTTATGGGACGGAGCCTACGAGCAGTACTTC. Amino acid sequence: CASSLWDGAYEQYF. Supplemented by reference TRBV7-2 and TRBJ2-7, the full variable domain reads GAGVSQSPSNKVTEKGKDVELRCDPISGHTALYWYRQSLGQGLEFLIYFQGNSAPDKSGLPSDRFSAERTGGSVSTLTIQRTQQEDSAVYLCASSLWDGAYEQYFGPGTRLTVT.

CDR3 in DNA: TGTGCCAGCACCATTGGGGGGAACGGGAGCCTCTACAATGAGCAGTTCTTC. This encodes CASTIGGNGSLYNEQFF. The chain uses TRBV7-9 and TRBJ2-1; possibly TRBD2 for D (6 bases). V was pared by 7 bases and J by 3 bases, with 22 bases between. CDR1 and CDR2 from the germline V gene are SEHNR and FQNEAQ (reference sequence). This CDR3 is built from 17 residues.

The V call is TRBV6-1, the J call TRBJ2-7; a weak D match, TRBD2 (6 bases). V lost 7 bases to trimming and J lost 2 bases, with 15 bases between them. Germline CDR1 is MNHNS and CDR2 is SASEGT. The CDR3 runs to 14 residues. Here the CDR3 DNA reads TGTGCCAGCACCACTAGCAGCCGTGCCTACGAGCAGTACTTC. Its translation: CASTTSSRAYEQYF.

This sequence joins TRBV18 and TRBJ1-5, with D perhaps matching TRBD1 (6 bases). The V end lost 6 bases, the J end lost 5 bases, and 20 bases lay between the germline ends. The CDR3 runs 16 residues. Germline V lookup: CDR1 KGHSH, CDR2 LQKENI. CDR3 region: CASSPGESGGYQPQHF. As DNA, the CDR3 is TGTGCCAGCTCTCCGGGGGAATCTGGGGGCTATCAGCCCCAGCATTTT.

This sequence joins TRBV21-1 and TRBJ2-7. TRBV21-1 is classified as a pseudogene. The CDR3 is made up of 12 amino acids. The CDR3 DNA reads TGTGCCAGCAGCAAAGGGGACTACGAGCAGTACTTC. Its translation: CASSKGDYEQYF.

This rearrangement joins TRBV7-9 to TRBJ2-1, with D possibly being TRBD2 (5 bases). Germline V gene data show CDR1 as SEHNR and CDR2 as FQNEAQ (reference sequence). The CDR3 spans 14 residues. V dropped 5 bases and J dropped 8 bases, with 16 bases sitting between them. The CDR3 DNA reads as TGTGCCAGCAGCCCCCCTGAGGGTTCATATGAGCAGTTCTTC. Its protein product is CASSPPEGSYEQFF.

About this clone: This may be a read error: a much more frequent sequence differs by one nucleotide. CDR3 coding DNA: TGTGCCAGCAGCTTATCGGGGAACACTGAAGCTTTCTTT. Amino acids: CASSLSGNTEAFF. The chain has TRBV7-8 and TRBJ1-1; no clear D gene. V was shortened by 2 bases and J by 1 base, with 5 bases between the two germline ends. From germline, CDR1 is SGHVS and CDR2 FQNEAQ. This CDR3 has 13 residues.

The genes are TRBV6-5 and TRBJ2-7; weak D call: TRBD1 (7 bases). Germline values: CDR1 MNHEY, CDR2 SVGAGI. The CDR3 runs 13 residues. Between the trimmed V and J ends, which lost 4 bases and 6 bases, there was a span of 13 bases. Here the CDR3 DNA reads TGTGCCAGCAGTTTTACAGGGGAGGCCGAGCAGTACTTC. It yields the protein CASSFTGEAEQYF.

The V gene is TRBV7-8, the J gene TRBJ2-5, with 7 bases aligning to TRBD2. This CDR3 is 15 amino acids long. The germline V gene has CDR1 SGHVS and CDR2 FQNEAQ. V shed 0 bases and J 1 base; nucleotides not matched to a gene: 2. CDR3 sequence: CASSLASGLQETQYF. The DNA of the CDR3 is TGTGCCAGCAGCTTAGCTAGCGGGCTCCAAGAGACCCAGTACTTC. Variable domain in full (rest from reference TRBV7-8 and TRBJ2-5): GAGVSQSPRYKVAKRGQDVALRCDPISGHVSLFWYQQALGQGPEFLTYFQNEAQLDKSGLPSDRFFAERPEGSVSTLKIQRTQQEDSAVYLCASSLASGLQETQYFGPGTRLLVL.

This clone showed up just once. The chain has TRBV28 and TRBJ1-4; 9 bases map to TRBD1. The ends lost 6 bases at V and 1 base at J; junction bases unmatched: 6. Per the germline V gene, CDR1 is MDHEN and CDR2 is SYDVKM. This CDR3 spans 16 amino acids. CDR3 in amino acids: CASSLGQGGTNEKLFF. CDR3 DNA: TGTGCCAGCAGCCTGGGACAGGGAGGAACTAATGAAAAACTGTTTTTT.

The chain has TRBV28 and TRBJ2-7; D gene ambiguous. The germline CDR1 and CDR2 sequences are MDHEN and SYDVKM. Trimming pared 6 bases from V and 3 bases from J, leaving 9 bases between. CDR3 length: 12 amino acids. The CDR3 loop reads CASSSPDYEQYF. CDR3 DNA: TGTGCCAGCAGCTCTCCCGACTACGAGCAGTACTTC.

The chain employs TRBV4-1 and TRBJ2-5; a possible D gene is TRBD1 (6 bases). Deletions cut 4 bases from V and 1 base from J, with 16 bases between. The germline gives CDR1 MGHRA, CDR2 YSYEKL. The CDR3 totals 16 residues. The CDR3 region has the DNA TGCGCCAGCAGCCTTCATACGGACAGTTCCCAAGAGACCCAGTACTTC. As protein: CASSLHTDSSQETQYF.

The V and J genes are TRBV28 and TRBJ1-2, with D maybe TRBD1 (6 bases). V lost 6 bases to trimming and J lost 2 bases, with 13 bases between them. In germline, CDR1 is MDHEN, CDR2 SYDVKM. The length of the CDR3 is 14 residues. The CDR3 is CASSRTVRNYGYTF. CDR3 DNA: TGTGCCAGCAGCCGGACAGTGAGGAACTATGGCTACACCTTC.

The V call is TRBV5-1, the J call TRBJ2-7; 10 nucleotides agree with TRBD2. V gave up 0 bases and J gave up 3 bases; unmatched junction bases: 3. The germline gives CDR1 SGHRS, CDR2 YFSETQ. The CDR3 totals 15 residues. Here the CDR3 reads CASSLDRTSGYEQYF. CDR3 bases: TGCGCCAGCAGCTTGGACAGGACTAGCGGCTACGAGCAGTACTTC.

V and J are TRBV27 and TRBJ1-5, with a weak D call TRBD1 (5 bases). Germline-derived CDR1 and CDR2 are MNHEY and SMNVEV (reference sequence). The CDR3 length is 14 residues. V was shortened by 2 bases and J by 6 bases, with 11 bases between the two germline ends. The CDR3 region is CASSLRDEGQPQHF. The CDR3, as DNA: TGTGCCAGCAGTTTACGGGACGAGGGTCAGCCCCAGCATTTT.

The chain has TRBV6-1 and TRBJ2-1; 11 bases fit TRBD2. CDR3 size: 16 residues. The junction had 8 bases not matched to a gene; V was cut back by 3 bases and J by 7 bases. Germline CDR1 and CDR2: MNHNS and SASEGT. The CDR3 DNA reads as TGTGCCAGCAGTGATCCGATAATAGCGGGAGGGAATGAGCAGTTCTTC. Translated: CASSDPIIAGGNEQFF.

This chain connects TRBV2 to TRBJ1-1, with 9 positions matching TRBD1. The V gene's germline CDR1 is SNHLY and CDR2 FYNNEI. CDR3 length: 13 residues. V was clipped by 6 bases and J by 6 bases; unmatched bases: 5. The CDR3 bases are TGTGCCAGCAGGGACAGGGGAGAGCCTGAAGCTTTCTTT. It encodes CASRDRGEPEAFF.

V gene TRBV6-6 combines with J gene TRBJ1-4; 7 bases match TRBD1. CDR1 is MNHNY and CDR2 is SVGAGI in the germline V gene (reference sequence). CDR3 length equals 16 residues. Trimming removed 5 bases from V and 5 bases from J; junction bases left unmatched: 11. CDR3 protein: CASSPLDREGNEKLFF. The CDR3 nucleotides read TGTGCCAGCAGTCCACTTGACAGGGAAGGGAATGAAAAACTGTTTTTT.

As DNA, the CDR3 is TGTGCCAGCAGCTCGTTAGCGGGGCCCTACAATGAGCAGTTCTTC. It encodes CASSSLAGPYNEQFF. The rearrangement uses TRBV11-2 and TRBJ2-1; 8 nucleotides match TRBD2. The CDR3 consists of 15 residues. Germline lookup yields CDR1 SGHAT and CDR2 FQNNGV. V trimming: 4 bases; J trimming: 2 bases; junction bases outside the gene matches: 4.

V and J are TRBV28 and TRBJ2-7; 7 nucleotides line up with TRBD2. This CDR3 comprises 14 residues. V shed 2 bases and J 5 bases; nucleotides not matched to a gene: 6. The germline CDR1 and CDR2 sequences are MDHEN and SYDVKM. The DNA for the CDR3 is TGTGCCAGCAGTTTAACCTGGACTAGAGACGAGCAGTACTTC. This codes for CASSLTWTRDEQYF.

This clone was counted a single time. The rearrangement links TRBV4-1 to TRBJ1-5; a possible D gene is TRBD1 (6 bases). With 4 bases removed from V and 5 bases from J, the gap between germline ends came to 12 bases. This CDR3 region has 14 residues. Germline values: CDR1 MGHRA, CDR2 YSYEKL. In DNA, the CDR3 is TGCGCCAGCAGCCCCCCGGGGGCTTATCAGCCCCAGCATTTT. This translates into CASSPPGAYQPQHF.

V gene TRBV9 combines with J gene TRBJ1-5; tentatively, D is TRBD1 (5 bases). The V gene's germline CDR1 is SGDLS and CDR2 YYNGEE. V lost 5 bases to trimming and J lost 5 bases, with 17 bases between them. The CDR3 has 15 residues. The CDR3, as DNA: TGTGCCAGCAGTCCGACGGCGGGGGTTGATCAGCCCCAGCATTTT. Protein sequence: CASSPTAGVDQPQHF.

The chain links TRBV4-3 to TRBJ2-2, with 7 bases that match TRBD1. The CDR3 is 15 amino acids. V shed 2 bases and J 9 bases; nucleotides not matched to a gene: 9. Germline lookup yields CDR1 LGHNA and CDR2 YSLEER. DNA for the CDR3: TGCGCCAGCAGCCAACCGGGACAGCCCAGGCGGGAGCTGTTTTTT. It specifies CASSQPGQPRRELFF.

J is TRBJ2-5 and V is TRBV7-8; no clear D gene. V lost 3 bases to trimming and J lost 3 bases, with 14 bases between them. Germline V gene data show CDR1 as SGHVS and CDR2 as FQNEAQ. CDR3 length: 15 amino acids. The CDR3 loop reads CASSFSFSGKETQYF. Written as DNA, the CDR3 is TGTGCCAGCAGCTTTTCTTTTTCGGGTAAAGAGACCCAGTACTTC.